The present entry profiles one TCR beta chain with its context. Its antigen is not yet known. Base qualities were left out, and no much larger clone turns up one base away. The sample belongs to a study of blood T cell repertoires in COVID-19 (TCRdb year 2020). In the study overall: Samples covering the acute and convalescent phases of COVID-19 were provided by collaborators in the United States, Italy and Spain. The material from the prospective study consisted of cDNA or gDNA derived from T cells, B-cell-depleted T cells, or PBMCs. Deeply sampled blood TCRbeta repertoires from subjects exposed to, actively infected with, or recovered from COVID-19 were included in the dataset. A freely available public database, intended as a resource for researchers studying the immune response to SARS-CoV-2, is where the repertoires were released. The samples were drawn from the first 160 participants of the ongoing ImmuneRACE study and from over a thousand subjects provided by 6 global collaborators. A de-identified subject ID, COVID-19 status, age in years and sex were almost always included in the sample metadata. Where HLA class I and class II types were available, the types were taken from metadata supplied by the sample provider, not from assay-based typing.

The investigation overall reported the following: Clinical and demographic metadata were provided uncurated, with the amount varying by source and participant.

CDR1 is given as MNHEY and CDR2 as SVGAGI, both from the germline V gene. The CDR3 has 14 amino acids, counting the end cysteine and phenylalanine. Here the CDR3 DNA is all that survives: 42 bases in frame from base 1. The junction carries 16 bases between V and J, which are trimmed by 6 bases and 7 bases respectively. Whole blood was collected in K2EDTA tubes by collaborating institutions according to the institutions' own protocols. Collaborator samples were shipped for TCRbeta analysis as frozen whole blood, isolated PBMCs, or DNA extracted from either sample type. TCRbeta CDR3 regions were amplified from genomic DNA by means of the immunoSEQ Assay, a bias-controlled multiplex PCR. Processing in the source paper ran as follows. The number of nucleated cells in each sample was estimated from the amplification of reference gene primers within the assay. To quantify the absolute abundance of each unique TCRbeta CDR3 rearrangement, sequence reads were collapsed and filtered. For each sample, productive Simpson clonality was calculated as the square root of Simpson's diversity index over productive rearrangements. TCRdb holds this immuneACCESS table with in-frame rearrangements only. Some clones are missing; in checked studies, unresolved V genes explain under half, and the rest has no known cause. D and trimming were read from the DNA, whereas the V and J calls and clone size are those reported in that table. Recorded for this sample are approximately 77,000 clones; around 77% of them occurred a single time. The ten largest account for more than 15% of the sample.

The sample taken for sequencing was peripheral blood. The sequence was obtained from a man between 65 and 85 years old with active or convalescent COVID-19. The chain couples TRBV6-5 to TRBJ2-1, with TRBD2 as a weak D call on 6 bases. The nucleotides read TGTGCCAGCAGGATGAGGAGGGACTGGAATGAGCAGTTCTTC. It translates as CASRMRRDWNEQFF.